A single sample gave rise to the 25 T cell receptor beta chains below, sequenced in a study of T cells after yellow fever vaccination. MiXCR, applied by TCRdb to the 5' RACE reads, yields one record per CDR3 protein. Of approximately 47,000 distinct CDR3 sequences in the sample, 5.5% to 7.5% were seen once. Here the sequenced sample was PBMCs, either bulk or a sorted T-cell subset (CD4+, CD8+, memory, or dextramer-sorted; not recorded which), taken 45 days after the yellow fever booster vaccination. These receptor sequences come from a man aged 30 to 45 who received the YFV17D yellow fever vaccine.

This clonotype was counted many times. The chain recombines TRBV4-2 with TRBJ1-2; D remains ambiguous. The V end lost 4 bases, the J end lost 5 bases, and 11 bases lay between the germline ends. This CDR3 has 13 amino acids. Germline assignment: CDR1 LGHNA and CDR2 YNFKEQ. CDR3 nucleotides: TGTGCCAGCAGCCCACAAGACGGATATGGCTACACCTTC. Its protein is CASSPQDGYGYTF.

This clonotype was detected many times. The V gene is TRBV4-3, the J gene TRBJ1-1; D not certain. CDR1 is LGHNA, CDR2 YSLEER, per germline. The CDR3 contains 15 residues. Trimming stripped 2 bases from V and 7 bases from J, with 17 bases between. CDR3 region: CASSQSRTAPYEAFF. The CDR3 nucleotides are TGCGCCAGCAGCCAAAGTAGGACCGCGCCTTATGAAGCTTTCTTT.

The sample holds one count of this clonotype. The V and J genes are TRBV6-2 or TRBV6-3 and TRBJ2-7, with TRBD1 identical over 10 bases. The trim removed 7 bases at V and 4 bases at J, leaving 13 bases unmatched. Germline V gene data show CDR1 as MNHEY and CDR2 as SVGEGT. The CDR3 spans 16 residues. CDR3 residues: CASNRASGTGAYEQYF. CDR3 coding DNA: TGTGCCAGCAACCGCGCCTCCGGGACAGGGGCTTACGAGCAGTACTTC.

This clonotype was seen at least ten times. The chain employs TRBV9 and TRBJ2-1; 8 nucleotides line up with TRBD2. The CDR3 is made up of 14 amino acids. CDR1 and CDR2 (germline): SGDLS, YYNGEE. After removal of 1 base from V and 10 bases from J, the junction contained 7 bases not matched to a gene. The CDR3 nucleotides read TGTGCCAGCAGCGTACGAGGGACTAGTAGCGAGCAGTTCTTC. Its protein product is CASSVRGTSSEQFF.

Ten or more counts support this clonotype. This chain joins TRBV20-1 and TRBJ2-7; the match to TRBD2 covers 7 bases. V gave up 6 bases and J gave up 7 bases; unmatched junction bases: 15. CDR1 is DFQATT, CDR2 SNEGSKA, per germline (reference sequence). This CDR3 contains 14 residues. This CDR3 is CSAQVGGRDSEQYF. As DNA, the CDR3 is TGCAGTGCCCAGGTAGGAGGGAGGGATTCGGAGCAGTACTTC.

This clonotype was observed a handful of times. The rearrangement uses TRBV29-1 and TRBJ2-7; D call uncertain. V was cut by 6 bases and J by 9 bases, with 15 bases left in between. Germline V gene data show CDR1 as SQVTM and CDR2 as ANQGSEA. The CDR3 spans 11 residues. The CDR3 coding sequence is TGCAGCGTCGCTGACGGGCTTGGGCAGTACTTC. Amino acid sequence: CSVADGLGQYF.

This clonotype appeared a few times. J is TRBJ2-1 and V is TRBV24-1, with TRBD2 identical over 12 bases. Trimming cost V 9 bases and J 0 bases; bases outside gene matches: 8. The CDR3 spans 17 residues. CDR1 is KGHDR, CDR2 SFDVKD, per germline. DNA for the CDR3: TGTGCCACCTCTACTAGCGGGGGGACTCACTCCTACAATGAGCAGTTCTTC. Translating it yields CATSTSGGTHSYNEQFF.

This clonotype was recorded many times. The chain links TRBV30 to TRBJ2-5; possible D gene TRBD2, 5 bases. CDR3 length equals 13 residues. Looked up from germline, CDR1 is GTSNPN and CDR2 is SVGIG (reference sequence). V gave up 0 bases and J gave up 3 bases, with 8 bases separating them. CDR3 in amino acids: CAWSVVGEETQYF. Written as DNA, the CDR3 is TGTGCCTGGAGTGTAGTGGGAGAAGAGACCCAGTACTTC.

This clonotype was counted many times. This chain connects TRBV10-3 to TRBJ1-5; 8 bases fit TRBD1. The germline gives CDR1 ENHRY, CDR2 SYGVKD. V was clipped by 3 bases and J by 0 bases; unmatched bases: 4. The CDR3 extends over 16 amino acids. CDR3 DNA: TGTGCCATCAGTGATGGACAGGGTGATAGCAATCAGCCCCAGCATTTT. The encoded protein is CAISDGQGDSNQPQHF.

J is TRBJ2-7 and V is TRBV20-1, with 8 bases aligning to TRBD1. The germline gives CDR1 DFQATT, CDR2 SNEGSKA (reference sequence). The CDR3 totals 14 residues. The trim removed 5 bases at V and 2 bases at J, leaving 8 bases unmatched. In DNA form, the CDR3 reads TGCAGTGCTGAGACAGACAGGGGTCCCTACGAGCAGTACTTC. This codes for CSAETDRGPYEQYF.

This clonotype was seen ten or more times. The chain carries TRBV5-5 and TRBJ2-3; TRBD2 aligns across 8 bases. The CDR3 is made up of 14 amino acids. J lost 5 bases, V lost 5 bases, and 7 bases had no gene match. CDR1 and CDR2 (germline): SGHKS, YYEKEE (reference sequence). The CDR3 nucleotides are TGTGCCAGCAGTGTGCGGGGGGTTGAAGATACGCAGTATTTT. It translates to CASSVRGVEDTQYF.

This clonotype was picked up a small number of times. The chain uses TRBV25-1 and TRBJ1-2; D not certain. Trimming took 7 bases from V and 8 from J, leaving 11 bases between them. The CDR3 length is 11 residues. Germline loops: CDR1 MGHDK, CDR2 SYGVNS. CDR3 in amino acids: CASNPGSGYTF. Written as DNA, the CDR3 is TGTGCCAGCAACCCGGGTTCCGGCTACACCTTC.

On this clonotype: Being one base from a much bigger clone, this may be a read error. The chain is built from TRBV3-1 and TRBJ2-5; unclear D gene. V lost 0 bases and J 3 bases, leaving 17 bases between the germline ends. The CDR3 is 17 residues long. Germline values: CDR1 LGHDT, CDR2 YNNKEL (reference sequence). This chain's CDR3 is CASSQDGRCGAKETQYF. CDR3 nucleotide sequence: TGTGCCAGCAGCCAAGATGGTCGGTGCGGCGCTAAAGAGACCCAGTACTTC.

Many counts were recorded for this clonotype. The CDR3 here is CASSPSWGTDTQYF. CDR3 in DNA: TGCGCCAGCAGCCCCTCGTGGGGGACAGATACGCAGTATTTT. The chain is built from TRBV5-1 and TRBJ2-3, with D possibly called TRBD1 or TRBD2 (5 bases each). CDR1 and CDR2 (germline): SGHRS, YFSETQ. This CDR3 comprises 14 residues. Trimming cost V 4 bases and J 3 bases, with 12 bases left between them.

The rearrangement joins TRBV4-3 to TRBJ1-2; a possible D gene is TRBD1 (5 bases). The ends were cut back, 0 bases at V and 8 bases at J, with 16 bases in the middle. The germline V gene has CDR1 LGHNA and CDR2 YSLEER. There are 15 residues in the CDR3. CDR3: CASSQDFPAGSGYTF. CDR3 in DNA: TGCGCCAGCAGCCAAGATTTTCCGGCAGGGAGCGGCTACACCTTC.

This clonotype appeared many times. J is TRBJ1-1 and V is TRBV7-2; D perhaps matches TRBD1 (5 bases). Deletions cut 4 bases from V and 5 bases from J, with 17 bases between. Germline loops: CDR1 SGHTA, CDR2 FQGNSA. This CDR3 spans 15 amino acids. The CDR3 region has the DNA TGTGCCAGCAGCTGGGGGAGCGCATGGGGAACTGAAGCTTTCTTT. Residues: CASSWGSAWGTEAFF.

This clonotype was seen only a few times. The chain uses TRBV19 and TRBJ1-1, with a possible D match to TRBD1 (5 bases). Germline V CDR1 and CDR2: LNHDA, SQIVND (reference sequence). V was shortened by 3 bases and J by 3 bases, with 5 bases between the two germline ends. The CDR3 runs to 12 residues. The CDR3, as DNA: TGTGCCAGTAGTATGGGGGACACTGAAGCTTTCTTT. Translation gives CASSMGDTEAFF.

This clonotype was detected ten times or more. V is TRBV6-2 or TRBV6-3 and J is TRBJ1-1; D is perhaps TRBD1 (5 bases). Germline loops: CDR1 MNHEY, CDR2 SVGEGT. The ends were cut back, 2 bases at V and 1 base at J, with 8 bases in the middle. CDR3 length equals 14 residues. The CDR3 loop is CASSYRGRNTEAFF. The CDR3 nucleotides are TGTGCCAGCAGTTACAGGGGAAGGAACACTGAAGCTTTCTTT.

V gene TRBV20-1 combines with J gene TRBJ2-1; 10 bases fit TRBD2. From germline, CDR1 is DFQATT and CDR2 SNEGSKA (reference sequence). V shed 0 bases and J 6 bases; nucleotides not matched to a gene: 8. The length of the CDR3 is 16 residues. The CDR3 reads CSARDPASGSGNEQFF. As DNA, the CDR3 is TGCAGTGCTAGAGATCCGGCTAGCGGGAGTGGCAATGAGCAGTTCTTC.

This clonotype was detected only a few times. This sequence joins TRBV10-3 and TRBJ2-7; TRBD2 matches 10 bases. The CDR3 contains 20 residues. Germline CDR1 ENHRY, CDR2 SYGVKD. V gave up 2 bases and J gave up 0 bases; unmatched junction bases: 16. CDR3 protein: CAISEKAGGNLQTSSYEQYF. The CDR3 DNA reads as TGTGCCATCAGTGAGAAAGCGGGAGGGAACCTACAAACTTCCTCCTACGAGCAGTACTTC.

This clonotype was counted at least ten times. The chain recombines TRBV20-1 with TRBJ2-5, with 13 nucleotides matching TRBD2. Germline values: CDR1 DFQATT, CDR2 SNEGSKA (reference sequence). The CDR3 is 17 residues long. V trimming: 0 bases; J trimming: 5 bases; junction bases outside the gene matches: 9. The chain's CDR3 is CSAREPPTSGRAETQYF. The DNA of the CDR3 is TGCAGTGCTAGAGAGCCCCCTACTAGCGGGAGGGCGGAGACCCAGTACTTC.

The chain carries TRBV7-9 and TRBJ2-5; maybe TRBD2 (5 bases). The germline V gene has CDR1 SEHNR and CDR2 FQNEAQ (reference sequence). The length of the CDR3 is 14 residues. V was pared by 1 base and J by 4 bases, with 10 bases between. For the CDR3, the DNA is TGTGCCAGCAGCTTAGGGGGAGTAGCAGAGACCCAGTACTTC. This gives the protein CASSLGGVAETQYF.

The CDR3, as DNA: TGCGCCAGCAGCTTGGGGGATTCGGGTGGCACCGGGGAGCTGTTTTTT. Its translation: CASSLGDSGGTGELFF. This chain uses TRBV5-1 with TRBJ2-2; D gene unclear. V dropped 0 bases and J dropped 4 bases, with 13 bases sitting between them. The CDR3 totals 16 residues. The germline V gene has CDR1 SGHRS and CDR2 YFSETQ.

This clonotype was recorded at least ten times. The chain has TRBV12-3 or TRBV12-4 and TRBJ1-6, with unresolved D. This CDR3 spans 12 amino acids. V was clipped by 4 bases and J by 7 bases, with 5 bases between them. The CDR3 here is CASSSQNSPLHF. CDR3 DNA sequence: TGTGCCAGCAGTTCTCAAAATTCACCCCTCCACTTT.

This clonotype has more than one count but fewer than ten. This rearrangement joins TRBV12-3 or TRBV12-4 to TRBJ2-3; D gene uncertain. Trimming pared 10 bases from V and 2 bases from J, leaving 16 bases between. The CDR3 sequence is 14 residues long. The CDR3 here is CATAESAATDTQYF. The CDR3 nucleotides are TGTGCCACCGCTGAGTCGGCCGCCACAGATACGCAGTATTTT.